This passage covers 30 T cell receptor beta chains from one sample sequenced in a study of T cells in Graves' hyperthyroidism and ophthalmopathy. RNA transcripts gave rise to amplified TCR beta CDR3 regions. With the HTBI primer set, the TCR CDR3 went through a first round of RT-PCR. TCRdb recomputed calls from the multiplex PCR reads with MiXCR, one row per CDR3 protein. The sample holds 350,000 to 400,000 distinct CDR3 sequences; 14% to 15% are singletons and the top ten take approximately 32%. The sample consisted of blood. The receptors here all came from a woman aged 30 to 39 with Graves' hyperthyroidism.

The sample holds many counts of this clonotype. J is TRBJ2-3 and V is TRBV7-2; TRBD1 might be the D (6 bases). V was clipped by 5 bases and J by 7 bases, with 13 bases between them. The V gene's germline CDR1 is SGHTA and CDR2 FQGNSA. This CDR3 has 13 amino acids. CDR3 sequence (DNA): TGTGCCAGCAGCGTGCCGGGACAAAATACGCAGTATTTT. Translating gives CASSVPGQNTQYF.

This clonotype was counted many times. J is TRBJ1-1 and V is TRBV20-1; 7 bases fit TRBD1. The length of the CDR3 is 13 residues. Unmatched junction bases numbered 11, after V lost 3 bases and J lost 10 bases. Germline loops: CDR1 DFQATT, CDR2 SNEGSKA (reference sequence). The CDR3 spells CSARGQGDRRAFF. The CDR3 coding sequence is TGCAGTGCTAGGGGGCAGGGGGACCGAAGAGCTTTCTTT.

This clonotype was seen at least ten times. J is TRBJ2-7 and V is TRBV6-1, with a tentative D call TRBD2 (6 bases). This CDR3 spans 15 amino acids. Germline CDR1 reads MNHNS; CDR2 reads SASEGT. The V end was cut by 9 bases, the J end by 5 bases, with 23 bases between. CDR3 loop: CARLAGTPTTHEQYF. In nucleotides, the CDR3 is TGTGCCAGACTAGCCGGGACGCCAACTACCCACGAGCAGTACTTC.

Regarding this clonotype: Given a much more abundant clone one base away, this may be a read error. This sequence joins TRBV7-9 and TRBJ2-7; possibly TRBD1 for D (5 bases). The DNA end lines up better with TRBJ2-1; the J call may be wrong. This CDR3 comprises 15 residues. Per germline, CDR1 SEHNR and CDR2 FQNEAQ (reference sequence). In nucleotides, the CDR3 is TGTGCCAGCAGCTTTAAAAACAGGAGCTCCTACGAGCAGTTCTTC. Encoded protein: CASSFKNRSSYEQFF.

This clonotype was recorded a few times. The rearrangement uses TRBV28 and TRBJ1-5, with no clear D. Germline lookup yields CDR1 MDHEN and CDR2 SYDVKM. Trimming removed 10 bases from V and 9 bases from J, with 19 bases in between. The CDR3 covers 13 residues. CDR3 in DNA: TGTGCCACCCGGATGGTGGGGAAAAGGCCCCAGCATTTT. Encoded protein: CATRMVGKRPQHF. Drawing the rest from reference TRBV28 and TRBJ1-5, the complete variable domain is DVKVTQSSRYLVKRTGEKVFLECVQDMDHENMFWYRQDPGLGLRLIYFSYDVKMKEKGDIPEGYSVSREKKERFSLILESASTNQTSMYLCATRMVGKRPQHFGDGTRLSIL.

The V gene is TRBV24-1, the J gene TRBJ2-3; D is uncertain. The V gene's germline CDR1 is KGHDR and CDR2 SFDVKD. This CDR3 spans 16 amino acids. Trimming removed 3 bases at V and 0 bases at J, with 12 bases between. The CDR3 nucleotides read TGTGCCACCAGTGATCCCCGACCTGGTAGCACAGATACGCAGTATTTT. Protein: CATSDPRPGSTDTQYF.

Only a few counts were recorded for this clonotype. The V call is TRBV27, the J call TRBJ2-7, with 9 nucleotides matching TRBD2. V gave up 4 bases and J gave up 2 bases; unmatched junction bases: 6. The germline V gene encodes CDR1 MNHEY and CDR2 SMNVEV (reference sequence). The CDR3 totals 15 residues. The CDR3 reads CASSYSGSLPYEQYF. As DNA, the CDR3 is TGTGCCAGCAGTTATAGCGGGAGCTTACCCTACGAGCAGTACTTC.

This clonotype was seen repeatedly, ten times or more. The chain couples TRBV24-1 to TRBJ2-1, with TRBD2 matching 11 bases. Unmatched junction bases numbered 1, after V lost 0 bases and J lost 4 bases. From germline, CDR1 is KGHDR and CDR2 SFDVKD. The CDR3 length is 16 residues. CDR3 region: CATSDLTSGGYNEQFF. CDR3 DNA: TGTGCCACCAGTGATTTGACTAGCGGGGGTTACAATGAGCAGTTCTTC.

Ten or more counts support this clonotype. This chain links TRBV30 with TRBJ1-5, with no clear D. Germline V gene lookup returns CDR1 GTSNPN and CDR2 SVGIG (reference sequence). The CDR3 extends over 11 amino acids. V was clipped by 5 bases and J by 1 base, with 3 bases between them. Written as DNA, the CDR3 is TGTGCCTGGGGAAGCAATCAGCCCCAGCATTTT. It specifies CAWGSNQPQHF.

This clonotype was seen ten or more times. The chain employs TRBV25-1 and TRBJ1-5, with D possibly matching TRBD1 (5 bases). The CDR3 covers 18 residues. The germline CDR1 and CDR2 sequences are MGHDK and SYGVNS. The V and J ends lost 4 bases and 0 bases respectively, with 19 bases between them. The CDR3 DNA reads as TGTGCCAGCAGTGCACATAGAGGGGACGCATATAGCAATCAGCCCCAGCATTTT. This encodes CASSAHRGDAYSNQPQHF.

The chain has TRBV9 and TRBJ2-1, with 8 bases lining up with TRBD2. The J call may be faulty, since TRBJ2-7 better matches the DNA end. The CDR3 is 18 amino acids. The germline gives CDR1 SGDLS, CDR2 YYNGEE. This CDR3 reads CASSAFPMSGSVDNEQYF. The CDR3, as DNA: TGTGCCAGCAGCGCGTTCCCCATGAGCGGGAGTGTCGACAATGAGCAGTACTTC.

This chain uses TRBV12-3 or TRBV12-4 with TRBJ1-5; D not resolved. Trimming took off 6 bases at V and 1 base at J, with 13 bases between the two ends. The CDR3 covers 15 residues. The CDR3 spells CASSPVGFSNQPQHF. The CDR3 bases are TGTGCCAGCAGCCCGGTCGGGTTCAGCAATCAGCCCCAGCATTTT.

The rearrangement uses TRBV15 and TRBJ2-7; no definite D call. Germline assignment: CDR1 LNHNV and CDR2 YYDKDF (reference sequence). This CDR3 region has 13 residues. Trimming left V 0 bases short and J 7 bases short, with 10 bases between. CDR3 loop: CATSRDTLGEQYF. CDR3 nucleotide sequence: TGTGCCACCAGCAGAGATACCCTGGGGGAGCAGTACTTC.

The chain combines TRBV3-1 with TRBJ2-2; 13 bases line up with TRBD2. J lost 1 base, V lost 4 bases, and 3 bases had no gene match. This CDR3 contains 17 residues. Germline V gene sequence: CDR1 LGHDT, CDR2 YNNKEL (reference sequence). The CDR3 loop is CASSPRTSGGNTGELFF. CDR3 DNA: TGTGCCAGCAGCCCTCGGACTAGCGGGGGGAACACCGGGGAGCTGTTTTTT.

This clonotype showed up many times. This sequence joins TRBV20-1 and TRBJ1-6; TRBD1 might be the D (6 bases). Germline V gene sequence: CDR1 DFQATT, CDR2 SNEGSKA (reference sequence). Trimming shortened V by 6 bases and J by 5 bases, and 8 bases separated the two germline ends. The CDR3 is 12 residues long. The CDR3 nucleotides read TGCAGTGCCGGGGGCGATAATTCACCCCTCCACTTT. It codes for CSAGGDNSPLHF.

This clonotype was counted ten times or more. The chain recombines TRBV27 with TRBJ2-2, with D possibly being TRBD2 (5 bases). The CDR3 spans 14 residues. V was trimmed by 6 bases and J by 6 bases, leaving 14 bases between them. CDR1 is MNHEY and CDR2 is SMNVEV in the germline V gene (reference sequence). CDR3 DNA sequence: TGTGCCAGCAGCATGACCGAGAGGGCCGGGGAGCTGTTTTTT. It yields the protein CASSMTERAGELFF.

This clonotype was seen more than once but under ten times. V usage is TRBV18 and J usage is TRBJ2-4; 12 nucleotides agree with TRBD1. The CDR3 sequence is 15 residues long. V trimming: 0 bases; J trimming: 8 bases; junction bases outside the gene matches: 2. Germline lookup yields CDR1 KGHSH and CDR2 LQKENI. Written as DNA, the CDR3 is TGTGCCAGCTCACCACCCGGGACAGGGGGCGACATTCAGTACTTC. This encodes CASSPPGTGGDIQYF.

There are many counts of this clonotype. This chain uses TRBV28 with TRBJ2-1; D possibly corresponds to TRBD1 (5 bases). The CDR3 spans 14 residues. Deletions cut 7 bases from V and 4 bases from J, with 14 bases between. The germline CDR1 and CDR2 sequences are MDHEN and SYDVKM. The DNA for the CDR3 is TGTGCCAGCAACCGGCAGGGTGGGTACAATGAGCAGTTCTTC. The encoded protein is CASNRQGGYNEQFF.

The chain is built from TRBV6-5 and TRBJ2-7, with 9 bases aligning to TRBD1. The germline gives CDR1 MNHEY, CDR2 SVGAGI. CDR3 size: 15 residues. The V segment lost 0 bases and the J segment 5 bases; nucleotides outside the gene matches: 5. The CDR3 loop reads CASSYSKDRGHEQYF. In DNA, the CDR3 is TGTGCCAGCAGTTACTCGAAGGACAGGGGTCACGAGCAGTACTTC.

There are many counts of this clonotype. The CDR3 region is CSAPGTSGTNEQFF. DNA of the CDR3: TGCAGTGCTCCCGGGACTAGCGGGACGAATGAGCAGTTCTTC. J is TRBJ2-1 and V is TRBV20-1; 13 positions match TRBD2. From germline, CDR1 is DFQATT and CDR2 SNEGSKA (reference sequence). With V trimmed by 5 bases and J by 7 bases, 5 bases remained unmatched. The CDR3 is 14 residues long.

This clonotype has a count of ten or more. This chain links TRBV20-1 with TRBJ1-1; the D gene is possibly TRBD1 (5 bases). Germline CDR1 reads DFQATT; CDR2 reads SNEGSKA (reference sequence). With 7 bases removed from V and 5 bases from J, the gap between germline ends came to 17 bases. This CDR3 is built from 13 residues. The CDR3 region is CSGWPGGETEAFF. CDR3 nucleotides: TGCAGTGGATGGCCCGGAGGGGAGACTGAAGCTTTCTTT.

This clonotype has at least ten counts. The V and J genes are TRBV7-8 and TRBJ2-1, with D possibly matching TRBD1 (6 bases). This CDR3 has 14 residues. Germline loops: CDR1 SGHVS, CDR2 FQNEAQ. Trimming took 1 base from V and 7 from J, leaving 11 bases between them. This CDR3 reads CASSLEAGENEQFF. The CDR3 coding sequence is TGTGCCAGCAGCTTAGAGGCAGGGGAAAATGAGCAGTTCTTC. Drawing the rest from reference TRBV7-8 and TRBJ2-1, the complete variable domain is GAGVSQSPRYKVAKRGQDVALRCDPISGHVSLFWYQQALGQGPEFLTYFQNEAQLDKSGLPSDRFFAERPEGSVSTLKIQRTQQEDSAVYLCASSLEAGENEQFFGPGTRLTVL.

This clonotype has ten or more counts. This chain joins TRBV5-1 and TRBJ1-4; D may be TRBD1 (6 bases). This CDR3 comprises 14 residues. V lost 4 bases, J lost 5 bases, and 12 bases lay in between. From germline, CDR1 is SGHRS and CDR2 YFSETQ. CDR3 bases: TGCGCCAGCAGCCGGGACAACACCAATGAAAAACTGTTTTTT. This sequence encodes CASSRDNTNEKLFF.

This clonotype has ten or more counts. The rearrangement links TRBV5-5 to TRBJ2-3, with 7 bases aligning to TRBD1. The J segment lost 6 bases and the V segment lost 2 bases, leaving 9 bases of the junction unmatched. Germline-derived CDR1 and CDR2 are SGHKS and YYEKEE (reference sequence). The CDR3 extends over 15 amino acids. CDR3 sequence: CASSFWEGGVDTQYF. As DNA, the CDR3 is TGTGCCAGCAGCTTCTGGGAAGGGGGCGTCGATACGCAGTATTTT.

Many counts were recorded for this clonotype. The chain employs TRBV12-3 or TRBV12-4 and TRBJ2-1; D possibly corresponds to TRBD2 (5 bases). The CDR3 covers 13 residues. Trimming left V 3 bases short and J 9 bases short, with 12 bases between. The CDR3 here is CASSFKGETEQFF. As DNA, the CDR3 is TGTGCCAGCAGTTTCAAGGGAGAGACTGAGCAGTTCTTC.

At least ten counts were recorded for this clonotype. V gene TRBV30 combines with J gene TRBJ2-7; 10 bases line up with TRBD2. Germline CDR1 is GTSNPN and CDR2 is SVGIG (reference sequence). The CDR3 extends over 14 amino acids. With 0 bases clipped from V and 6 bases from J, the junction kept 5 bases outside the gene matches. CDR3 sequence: CAWSVKAGGGEQYF. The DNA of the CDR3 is TGTGCCTGGAGTGTAAAAGCGGGAGGGGGCGAGCAGTACTTC.

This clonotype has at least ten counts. For the CDR3, the DNA is TGTGCCAGCAGCCATGCGAATGAGCAGTTCTTC. Translating it yields CASSHANEQFF. J is TRBJ2-1 and V is TRBV3-1; D is unresolved. Germline CDR1 and CDR2: LGHDT and YNNKEL (reference sequence). The CDR3 has 11 amino acids. Between the trimmed V and J ends, which lost 3 bases and 7 bases, there was a span of 4 bases.

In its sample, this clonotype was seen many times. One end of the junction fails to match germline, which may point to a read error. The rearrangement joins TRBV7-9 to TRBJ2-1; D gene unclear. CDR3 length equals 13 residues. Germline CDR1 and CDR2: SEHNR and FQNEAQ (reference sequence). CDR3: CASRLAPYNEQFF. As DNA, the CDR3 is TGTGCCAGCAGATTAGCACCCTACAATGAGCAGTTCTTC.

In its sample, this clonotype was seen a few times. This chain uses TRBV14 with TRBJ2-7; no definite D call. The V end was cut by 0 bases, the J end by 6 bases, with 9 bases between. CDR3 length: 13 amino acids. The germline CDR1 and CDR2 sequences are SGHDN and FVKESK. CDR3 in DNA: TGTGCCAGCAGCCAAGATCCGGCTACCGAGCAGTACTTC. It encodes CASSQDPATEQYF.

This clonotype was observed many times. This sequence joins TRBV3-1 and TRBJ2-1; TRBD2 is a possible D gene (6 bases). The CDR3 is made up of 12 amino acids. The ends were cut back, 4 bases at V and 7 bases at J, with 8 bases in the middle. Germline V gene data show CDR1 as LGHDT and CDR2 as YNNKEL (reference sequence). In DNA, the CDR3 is TGTGCCAGCAGCCGACTAGAAAATGAGCAGTTCTTC. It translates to CASSRLENEQFF.